Shown below are 26 T cell receptor beta chains from a single sample sequenced in a study of beta chain features in type 1 diabetes. These receptors lack a known antigen. The study reverse transcribed the entire isolated RNA, so it sequenced expressed TCRB transcripts. Only in-frame clones appear in the TCRdb table, and some are missing; sequencing was by immunoSEQ multiplex PCR. Found here are around 100,000 clones, around 30% of them singletons; the top ten hold about 0.57%. Points from the study as a whole: A moderate, significant TCRB CDR3 shortening appeared in type 1 diabetes across four CD4+ subsets.

Sequencing was carried out using central memory CD4+ T cells from blood. Receptor source: a woman younger than 35 with type 1 diabetes.

The chain couples TRBV27 to TRBJ1-1; 10 bases align to TRBD1. The CDR3 loop spans 15 amino acids. The trim removed 3 bases at V and 3 bases at J, leaving 4 bases unmatched. Germline loops: CDR1 MNHEY, CDR2 SMNVEV (reference sequence). CDR3 sequence reads: CASSLLGQGDTEAFF. DNA for the CDR3: TGTGCCAGCAGTTTGCTCGGACAGGGGGACACTGAAGCTTTCTTT.

V usage is TRBV21-1 and J usage is TRBJ1-5. TRBV21-1 constitutes a pseudogene. The CDR3 runs to 12 residues. The CDR3 is CASPFSNQPQHF. CDR3 nucleotide sequence: TGTGCCAGCCCGTTTAGCAATCAGCCCCAGCATTTT.

This clone was counted only a few times. The V call is TRBV19, the J call TRBJ1-3; 10 bases line up with TRBD1. The CDR3 runs to 13 residues. The ends lost 3 bases at V and 7 bases at J; junction bases unmatched: 0. Germline V gene data show CDR1 as LNHDA and CDR2 as SQIVND (reference sequence). CDR3 sequence (DNA): TGTGCCAGTAGTATGGACAGGGGGAACACCATATATTTT. This gives the protein CASSMDRGNTIYF.

The rearrangement joins TRBV27 to TRBJ2-1; 7 nucleotides match TRBD2. Germline V gene sequence: CDR1 MNHEY, CDR2 SMNVEV (reference sequence). This CDR3 region has 15 residues. J lost 1 base, V lost 6 bases, and 6 bases had no gene match. CDR3 nucleotide sequence: TGTGCCAGCAGCCGTCAGCGGGGTTCCTACAATGAGCAGTTCTTC. It translates to CASSRQRGSYNEQFF.

The chain links TRBV15 to TRBJ1-2; D is unclear. There are 16 residues in the CDR3. Germline V lookup: CDR1 LNHNV, CDR2 YYDKDF (reference sequence). V was cut by 3 bases and J by 9 bases, with 23 bases left in between. The CDR3 spells CATSRLSGSFEWSYTF. The DNA of the CDR3 is TGTGCCACCAGCAGGCTCTCCGGGTCGTTTGAATGGAGCTACACCTTC.

The rearrangement joins TRBV6-5 to TRBJ2-3, with 8 bases identical to TRBD2. This CDR3 has 14 residues. V gave up 0 bases and J gave up 10 bases; unmatched junction bases: 6. Germline V gives CDR1 MNHEY, CDR2 SVGAGI. CDR3 sequence reads: CASSYSWTSMAQYF. The CDR3 region has the DNA TGTGCCAGCAGTTACTCTTGGACTAGCATGGCGCAGTATTTT.

This clone was counted only a few times. The chain uses TRBV7-9 and TRBJ1-1; unclear D gene. Trimming took 5 bases from V and 1 from J, leaving 11 bases between them. The length of the CDR3 is 14 residues. Germline V gene sequence: CDR1 SEHNR, CDR2 FQNEAQ (reference sequence). Here the CDR3 DNA reads TGTGCCAGCAGCCGAAGGGAGGGGAACACTGAAGCTTTCTTT. Translated: CASSRREGNTEAFF.

This chain joins TRBV25-1 and TRBJ1-1, with D hard to call. CDR3 length: 16 residues. CDR1 and CDR2 from the germline V gene are MGHDK and SYGVNS. With 1 base removed from V and 3 bases from J, the gap between germline ends came to 15 bases. CDR3 DNA sequence: TGTGCCAGCAGTGAATCGGGTACGGGGAAGGACACTGAAGCTTTCTTT. Translated: CASSESGTGKDTEAFF.

This clone came up once. CDR3 protein: CASSESTTTGANVLTF. The CDR3, as DNA: TGCGCCAGCAGTGAGTCGACGACTACCGGGGCCAACGTCCTGACTTTC. The chain employs TRBV10-1 and TRBJ2-6; tentative D call: TRBD2 (5 bases). The germline V and J ends were trimmed by 0 bases and 4 bases, with 10 bases remaining between them. The CDR3 covers 16 residues. CDR1 and CDR2 (germline): WNHNN, SYGVQD (reference sequence).

The rearrangement joins TRBV28 to TRBJ2-7; 7 nucleotides align to TRBD2. This CDR3 has 14 amino acids. Germline CDR1 MDHEN, CDR2 SYDVKM. V dropped 3 bases and J dropped 2; count of bases not matched to a gene: 4. CDR3 bases: TGTGCCAGCAGTTTCCCTGCGGGAGCCTACGAGCAGTACTTC. Translation: CASSFPAGAYEQYF.

V gene TRBV11-3 combines with J gene TRBJ2-5, with TRBD2 identical over 13 bases. With V trimmed by 5 bases and J by 2 bases, 5 bases remained unmatched. CDR1 and CDR2 (germline): SGHNT, YENEEA. There are 16 residues in the CDR3. The CDR3 reads CASSPGLAGEQETQYF. The CDR3 DNA is TGTGCCAGCAGCCCAGGACTAGCGGGAGAACAAGAGACCCAGTACTTC. The whole variable domain, remainder taken from reference TRBV11-3 and TRBJ2-5, is EAGVVQSPRYKIIEKKQPVAFWCNPISGHNTLYWYLQNLGQGPELLIRYENEEAVDDSQLPKDRFSAERLKGVDSTLKIQPAELGDSAVYLCASSPGLAGEQETQYFGPGTRLLVL.

In its sample, this clone was seen a few times. This chain uses TRBV2 with TRBJ1-5; unclear D gene. The CDR3 length is 13 residues. V was trimmed by 8 bases and J by 1 base, leaving 9 bases between them. Per the germline V gene, CDR1 is SNHLY and CDR2 is FYNNEI. The CDR3 loop reads CASELESNQPQHF. DNA of the CDR3: TGTGCCAGCGAATTAGAGAGCAATCAGCCCCAGCATTTT. The full variable domain, with the rest looked up from reference TRBV2 and TRBJ1-5, is EPEVTQTPSHQVTQMGQEVILRCVPISNHLYFYWYRQILGQKVEFLVSFYNNEISEKSEIFDDQFSVERPDGSNFTLKIRSTKLEDSAMYFCASELESNQPQHFGDGTRLSIL.

The chain links TRBV19 to TRBJ1-4; 7 positions agree with TRBD1. CDR1 and CDR2 (germline): LNHDA, SQIVND (reference sequence). Unmatched junction bases numbered 9, after V lost 4 bases and J lost 4 bases. This CDR3 has 16 amino acids. In DNA form, the CDR3 reads TGTGCCAGTAGTACACGACGACAGGGAAATAATGAAAAACTGTTTTTT. Amino acids: CASSTRRQGNNEKLFF.

This rearrangement joins TRBV7-2 to TRBJ2-1; D not resolved. The CDR3 is 14 residues long. Deletions cut 2 bases from V and 7 bases from J, with 12 bases between. Germline CDR1 is SGHTA and CDR2 is FQGNSA. The CDR3 spells CASSLNSYDNEQFF. CDR3 DNA sequence: TGTGCCAGCAGCTTAAACAGCTACGATAATGAGCAGTTCTTC.

This sequence joins TRBV5-4 and TRBJ2-1; 8 bases are shared with TRBD2. V trimming: 1 base; J trimming: 7 bases; junction bases outside the gene matches: 1. The CDR3 contains 13 residues. Germline V gene lookup returns CDR1 SGHNT and CDR2 YYREEE (reference sequence). The CDR3 nucleotides read TGTGCCAGCAGCTTGTCGGGGGGGAATGAGCAGTTCTTC. Amino acid sequence: CASSLSGGNEQFF.

The chain employs TRBV10-3 and TRBJ1-2, with 11 bases aligning to TRBD1. Germline CDR1 is ENHRY and CDR2 is SYGVKD. There are 16 residues in the CDR3. The J segment lost 3 bases and the V segment lost 6 bases, leaving 9 bases of the junction unmatched. CDR3 protein: CAIRFMDRGHDYGYTF. The DNA of the CDR3 is TGTGCCATCAGATTTATGGACAGGGGGCATGACTATGGCTACACCTTC.

This clone turned up a few times. The V and J genes are TRBV11-1 and TRBJ2-1; D may be TRBD1 (5 bases). Per germline, CDR1 SGHAT and CDR2 FQDESV (reference sequence). The CDR3 totals 17 residues. Trimming left V 2 bases short and J 4 bases short, with 18 bases between. Written as DNA, the CDR3 is TGTGCCAGCAGCTTAATCGGACATAAGACCAGTTACAATGAGCAGTTCTTC. Translating gives CASSLIGHKTSYNEQFF.

The V and J genes are TRBV5-6 and TRBJ1-5, with a possible D match to TRBD1 (6 bases). The CDR3 has 13 amino acids. Germline loops: CDR1 SGHDT, CDR2 YYEEEE. V dropped 1 base and J dropped 7 bases, with 9 bases sitting between them. CDR3 coding DNA: TGTGCCAGCAGCTTGCAGGGGCTGCAGCCCCAGCATTTT. It translates to CASSLQGLQPQHF.

In this sample, this clone turned up a few times. The V and J genes are TRBV27 and TRBJ2-2; TRBD1 aligns across 7 bases. The CDR3 totals 19 residues. V was pared by 0 bases and J by 4 bases, with 14 bases of the junction left unmatched. CDR1 and CDR2 (germline): MNHEY, SMNVEV (reference sequence). The CDR3 DNA follows: TGTGCCAGCAGTTTATCACGCCCGACAGGGTCCCCGGGCACCGGGGAGCTGTTTTTT. As protein: CASSLSRPTGSPGTGELFF.

This clone was observed a handful of times. The chain's CDR3 is CASSLAGTSGRTDTQYF. CDR3 sequence (DNA): TGTGCCAGCAGCTTAGCCGGGACTAGCGGGAGAACAGATACGCAGTATTTT. This chain uses TRBV7-2 with TRBJ2-3; 14 nucleotides line up with TRBD2. V was clipped by 0 bases and J by 3 bases; unmatched bases: 2. The CDR3 has 17 residues. From germline, CDR1 is SGHTA and CDR2 FQGNSA.

This clone was counted only a few times. The J gene is TRBJ2-5, the V gene TRBV30; 8 bases are a match to TRBD1. Germline V gene lookup returns CDR1 GTSNPN and CDR2 SVGIG (reference sequence). V lost 3 bases and J lost 7; bases outside the gene matches: 7. This CDR3 has 13 amino acids. The CDR3 here is CAWRRGQGGTQYF. In DNA, the CDR3 is TGTGCCTGGAGGAGAGGACAGGGTGGGACCCAGTACTTC.

The V and J genes are TRBV6-1 and TRBJ2-1; a weak D match, TRBD2 (7 bases). Trimming took off 4 bases at V and 12 bases at J, with 25 bases between the two ends. Germline CDR1 MNHNS, CDR2 SASEGT. This CDR3 region has 16 residues. Written as DNA, the CDR3 is TGTGCCAGCAGTGTCCAAGGGGGGGGCCTTATCGATGTGCAGTTCTTC. Amino acids: CASSVQGGGLIDVQFF.

V gene TRBV7-9 combines with J gene TRBJ1-1; the match to TRBD1 covers 7 bases. This CDR3 has 15 residues. Germline V gene sequence: CDR1 SEHNR, CDR2 FQNEAQ (reference sequence). V lost 1 base and J lost 3; bases outside the gene matches: 5. The CDR3 nucleotides read TGTGCCAGCAGCTTAGGACAGGGAATGTACACTGAAGCTTTCTTT. Its translation is CASSLGQGMYTEAFF.

This clone was observed a handful of times. This chain connects TRBV11-3 to TRBJ2-7, with 10 bases identical to TRBD2. The CDR3 is made up of 15 amino acids. The V segment lost 5 bases and the J segment 4 bases; nucleotides outside the gene matches: 8. Per germline, CDR1 SGHNT and CDR2 YENEEA. The chain's CDR3 is CASSPGLAAFYEQYV. The CDR3 bases are TGTGCCAGCAGCCCTGGACTAGCGGCCTTTTACGAGCAGTACGTC.

The chain is built from TRBV7-9 and TRBJ1-2; possibly TRBD1 for D (5 bases). Germline V gives CDR1 SEHNR, CDR2 FQNEAQ (reference sequence). Between the trimmed V and J ends, which lost 8 bases and 0 bases, there was a span of 10 bases. This CDR3 comprises 13 residues. The CDR3 nucleotides are TGTGCCAGCTCGGGGGAAGCTAACTATGGCTACACCTTC. Translated: CASSGEANYGYTF.

The chain carries TRBV6-1 and TRBJ1-2; D perhaps matches TRBD1 (6 bases). Germline assignment: CDR1 MNHNS and CDR2 SASEGT. This CDR3 has 15 amino acids. Trimming took 0 bases from V and 4 from J, leaving 12 bases between them. CDR3 sequence reads: CASSEAGQPSYGYTF. Here the CDR3 DNA reads TGTGCCAGCAGTGAAGCAGGACAGCCGAGCTATGGCTACACCTTC.